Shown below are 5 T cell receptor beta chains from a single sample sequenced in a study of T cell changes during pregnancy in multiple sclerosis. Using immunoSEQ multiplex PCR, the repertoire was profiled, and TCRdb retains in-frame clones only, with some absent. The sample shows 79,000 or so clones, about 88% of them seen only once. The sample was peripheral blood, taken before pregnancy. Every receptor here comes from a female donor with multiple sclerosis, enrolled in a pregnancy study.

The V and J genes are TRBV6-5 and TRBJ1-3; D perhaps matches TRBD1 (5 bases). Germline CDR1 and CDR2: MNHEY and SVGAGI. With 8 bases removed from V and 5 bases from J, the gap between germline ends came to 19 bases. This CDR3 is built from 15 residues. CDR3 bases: TGTGCCAGCCACTTTTTTACAGGAACAAGAAACACCATATATTTT. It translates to CASHFFTGTRNTIYF.

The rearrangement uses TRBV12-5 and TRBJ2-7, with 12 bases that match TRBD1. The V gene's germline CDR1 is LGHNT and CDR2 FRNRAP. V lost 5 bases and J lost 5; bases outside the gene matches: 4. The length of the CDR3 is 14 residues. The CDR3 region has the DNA TGTGCTAGTGGTGCCGGGACAGGGGGCAACGAGCAGTACTTC. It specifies CASGAGTGGNEQYF. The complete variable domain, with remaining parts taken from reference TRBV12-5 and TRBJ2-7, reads DARVTQTPRHKVTEMGQEVTMRCQPILGHNTVFWYRQTMMQGLELLAYFRNRAPLDDSGMPKDRFSAEMPDATLATLKIQPSEPRDSAVYFCASGAGTGGNEQYFGPGTRLTVT.

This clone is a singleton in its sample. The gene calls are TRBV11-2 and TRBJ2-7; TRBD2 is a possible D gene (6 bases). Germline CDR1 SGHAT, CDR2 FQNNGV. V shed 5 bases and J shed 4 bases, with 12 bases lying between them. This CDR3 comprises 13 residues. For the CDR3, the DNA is TGTGCCAGCAGCCCGGGGACTGATTACGAGCAGTACTTC. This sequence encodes CASSPGTDYEQYF.

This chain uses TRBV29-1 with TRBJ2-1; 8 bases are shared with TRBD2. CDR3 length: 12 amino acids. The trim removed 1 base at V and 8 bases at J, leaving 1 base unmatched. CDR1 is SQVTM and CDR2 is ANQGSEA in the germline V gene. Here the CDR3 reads CSVEGRGDEQFF. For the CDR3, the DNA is TGCAGCGTTGAAGGGCGGGGGGATGAGCAGTTCTTC.

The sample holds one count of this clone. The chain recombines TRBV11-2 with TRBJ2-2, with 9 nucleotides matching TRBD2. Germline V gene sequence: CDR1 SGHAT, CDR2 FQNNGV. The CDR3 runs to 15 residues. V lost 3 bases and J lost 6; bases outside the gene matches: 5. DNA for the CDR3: TGTGCCAGCAGCTTGTGGACTAGCGTGGCCGGGGAGCTGTTTTTT. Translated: CASSLWTSVAGELFF.